The sequence of this T cell receptor beta chain was determined in a study of OX40 agonist ivuxolimab in advanced cancers. On the study more broadly: Every 2 weeks, ivuxolimab was infused into the patients intravenously at between 0.01 and 10 mg/kg.

This CDR3 has 14 amino acids. CDR1 is LNHDA, CDR2 SQIVND, per germline (reference sequence). Trimming took off 5 bases at V and 6 bases at J, with 17 bases between the two ends. Some clones are missing from TCRdb's copy, which holds only in-frame ones; the method was immunoSEQ multiplex PCR. The sample carries 95,000 to 150,000 clones, approximately 92% recorded once. This TCR came from an adult with an advanced solid tumor such as melanoma, head and neck, liver or kidney cancer. The sample was CD4+ or CD8+ T cells sorted from blood, taken in a trial of the OX40 agonist ivuxolimab. V is TRBV19 and J is TRBJ2-7, with a possible D match to TRBD1 (6 bases). The CDR3 bases are TGTGCCAGTAGTGCCCCCAGGGGTGGGGGCGAGCAGTACTTC. Amino acids: CASSAPRGGGEQYF.